The T cell receptor (beta chain) described here comes from a study of early T cells in non-severe SARS-CoV-2 infection. As for the study in general: From unsorted whole blood, bulk RNA was sequenced, and the chains remained unpaired. General study findings and limits: VDJdb matching, biased toward anti-spike CD8 responses, missed private and CD4 specificities.

Germline V gene sequence: CDR1 SQVTM, CDR2 ANQGSEA. V was shortened by 8 bases and J by 2 bases, with 18 bases between the two germline ends. The CDR3 is 14 residues long. Individual cDNA molecules were tagged with unique molecular identifiers. TCRdb recomputed calls from the 5' RACE reads with MiXCR, one row per CDR3 protein. The table has some 58,000 distinct CDR3 sequences, roughly 13% seen once. This clonotype was observed at least ten times. The antigen remains unidentified. The sample comprised whole blood. The V and J genes are TRBV29-1 and TRBJ1-2; D is uncertain. This sequence originates from an adult who was a healthcare worker with PCR-confirmed SARS-CoV-2 infection or an uninfected control (not recorded which). The CDR3 loop reads CSIRSMDLNYGYTF. CDR3 DNA: TGCAGCATCAGATCTATGGATTTAAACTATGGCTACACCTTC.